This T cell receptor beta chain emerged from a study of a mutant IDH1 vaccine in newly diagnosed glioma. At the level of the study: Sex distribution of treated patients was about 62% male and about 40% female; mean age was around 40 years. Study-wide findings and caveats: Most patients, 90% to 95%, showed vaccine-induced immune responses. There seemed to be no relation between pseudoprogression and changes in top peripheral T cell clonotypes.

Time point denoted: baseline, week 1 (first vaccination visit). Treatment indicated: pre-vaccination baseline after standard-of-care therapy. Patients carried new grade 3 or 4 IDH1-mutant astrocytomas lacking nuclear ATRX. Details on this clone: Its antigen is as yet unknown.

Repertoires were generated with immunoSEQ multiplex PCR, while TCRdb's copy carries only in-frame clones and drops some. The sample has over 25,000 clones, 75% to 90% seen once. This CDR3 region has 14 residues. Germline CDR1 SGHTA, CDR2 FQGNSA. The J segment lost 3 bases and the V segment lost 6 bases, leaving 8 bases of the junction unmatched. This receptor was obtained from a woman aged 35 to 49 with glioma. The chain uses TRBV7-2 and TRBJ2-7; 7 nucleotides align to TRBD1. Material: PBMCs, obtained from a glioma patient treated with radiotherapy, temozolomide or both. The CDR3 spells CASRRTRDSYEQYF. The CDR3 DNA sequence: TGTGCCAGCAGGAGAACCCGGGACAGCTACGAGCAGTACTTC. The entire variable domain, with the rest obtained from reference TRBV7-2 and TRBJ2-7, is as follows: GAGVSQSPSNKVTEKGKDVELRCDPISGHTALYWYRQSLGQGLEFLIYFQGNSAPDKSGLPSDRFSAERTGGSVSTLTIQRTQQEDSAVYLCASRRTRDSYEQYFGPGTRLTVT.